The rows below give T cell receptor beta chains drawn from one sample of a study of control samples from healthy donors and cancer patients. Sequenced by immunoSEQ multiplex PCR; TCRdb stores in-frame clones only, minus some. The sample lists 9,500 to 15,000 clones, roughly 88% seen once, with around 2.8% in the top ten. Sequencing input: formalin-fixed, paraffin-embedded tissue. The receptor source for this set is a male donor with melanoma. CDR3s include the opening cysteine and the closing phenylalanine or tryptophan. Fields, in order: CDR3 DNA, CDR3 protein, CDR3 length, J gene, clone size, D gene, V gene. D genes are given only for firm matches. The size of a clone is reported for some rows only, either as once, few or many, or as a class for expanded clones.

cdr3_nt: TGCGCCAGCAGCTTGTTAGGGCCAATGAACACTGAAGCTTTCTTT; cdr3_aa: CASSLLGPMNTEAFF; cdr3_length: 15; j_call: TRBJ1-1; clone_size: once; d_call: NA; v_call: TRBV5-1
cdr3_nt: TGTGCCAGCAGCCTGGGACTAGCGTCCGATACGCAGTATTTT; cdr3_aa: CASSLGLASDTQYF; cdr3_length: 14; j_call: TRBJ2-3; clone_size: NA; d_call: TRBD2; v_call: TRBV7-2
cdr3_nt: TGTGCCAGCAGCTTGGCGGTACTAGCGGGAGTTAACGAGCAGTACTTC; cdr3_aa: CASSLAVLAGVNEQYF; cdr3_length: 16; j_call: TRBJ2-7; clone_size: NA; d_call: TRBD2; v_call: TRBV5-8
cdr3_nt: TGTGCCAGCAGCTTAGGCCGGAACACAGATACGCAGTATTTT; cdr3_aa: CASSLGRNTDTQYF; cdr3_length: 14; j_call: TRBJ2-3; clone_size: NA; d_call: NA; v_call: TRBV11-3
cdr3_nt: TGTGCCAGCAGCTCTTTCGCGGGAGGGACGGAGACCCAGTACTTC; cdr3_aa: CASSSFAGGTETQYF; cdr3_length: 15; j_call: TRBJ2-5; clone_size: few; d_call: TRBD2; v_call: TRBV7-9
cdr3_nt: TGTGCCAGCAGGGGTACAGGGTTGGTCACTGAAGCTTTCTTT; cdr3_aa: CASRGTGLVTEAFF; cdr3_length: 14; j_call: TRBJ1-1; clone_size: NA; d_call: NA; v_call: TRBV6-5
cdr3_nt: TGTGCCAGCAGCTTAGTCAGGGGGGAAGAGACCCAGTACTTC; cdr3_aa: CASSLVRGEETQYF; cdr3_length: 14; j_call: TRBJ2-5; clone_size: NA; d_call: NA; v_call: TRBV7-8
cdr3_nt: TGTGCCAGCAGCCAAGCCGGGGGGGGCTCCTACGAGCAGTACTTC; cdr3_aa: CASSQAGGGSYEQYF; cdr3_length: 15; j_call: TRBJ2-7; clone_size: NA; d_call: TRBD2; v_call: TRBV3-1/TRBV3-2
cdr3_nt: TGTGCCATCATTACAGGGATAGGCTACACCTTC; cdr3_aa: CAIITGIGYTF; cdr3_length: 11; j_call: TRBJ1-2; clone_size: few; d_call: NA; v_call: TRBV10-3
cdr3_nt: TGTGCCAGCAGCTTATTTTCGGGAGACGAGCAGTACTTC; cdr3_aa: CASSLFSGDEQYF; cdr3_length: 13; j_call: TRBJ2-7; clone_size: once; d_call: NA; v_call: TRBV5-6
cdr3_nt: TGCGCCAGCAGCTTGGCCCGGGGCGTAGGGCTCGAAGGCTACACCTTC; cdr3_aa: CASSLARGVGLEGYTF; cdr3_length: 16; j_call: TRBJ1-2; clone_size: NA; d_call: NA; v_call: TRBV5-1
cdr3_nt: TGTGCCAGAAGTCTCCGGGACAGGGACACTGAAGCTTTCTTT; cdr3_aa: CARSLRDRDTEAFF; cdr3_length: 14; j_call: TRBJ1-1; clone_size: NA; d_call: TRBD1; v_call: TRBV5-3
cdr3_nt: TGTGCCAGCAGCGAAGGACAGGGGGGGGAGCAGTACTTC; cdr3_aa: CASSEGQGGEQYF; cdr3_length: 13; j_call: TRBJ2-7; clone_size: few; d_call: TRBD1; v_call: TRBV13
cdr3_nt: TGTGCCAGCAGCCCGGGACCGGCGTTGGGGGCTTTCTTT; cdr3_aa: CASSPGPALGAFF; cdr3_length: 13; j_call: TRBJ1-1; clone_size: NA; d_call: NA; v_call: TRBV3-1/TRBV3-2
cdr3_nt: TGTGCCAGCAGTCCAGGGGCCGACTATGGCTACACCTTC; cdr3_aa: CASSPGADYGYTF; cdr3_length: 13; j_call: TRBJ1-2; clone_size: NA; d_call: NA; v_call: TRBV5-6
cdr3_nt: TGTGCCACCAGTGACCCGACTAGCGGGAGGGCCTGGGGCAATGAGCAGTTCTTC; cdr3_aa: CATSDPTSGRAWGNEQFF; cdr3_length: 18; j_call: TRBJ2-1; clone_size: once; d_call: TRBD2; v_call: TRBV24-1
cdr3_nt: TGTGCCAGTACTCAAAAGGTGGGACAGGGTTTTCTCGCGAACACCGGGGAGCTGTTTTTT; cdr3_aa: CASTQKVGQGFLANTGELFF; cdr3_length: 20; j_call: TRBJ2-2; clone_size: few; d_call: TRBD1; v_call: TRBV19
cdr3_nt: TGTGCCAGCAGCCCGATGACAGGTCAAGAGACCCAGTACTTC; cdr3_aa: CASSPMTGQETQYF; cdr3_length: 14; j_call: TRBJ2-5; clone_size: NA; d_call: NA; v_call: TRBV7-9
cdr3_nt: TGTGCCTGGGCACGAGGCACAGATACGCAGTATTTT; cdr3_aa: CAWARGTDTQYF; cdr3_length: 12; j_call: TRBJ2-3; clone_size: NA; d_call: NA; v_call: TRBV30
cdr3_nt: TGTGCCAGCAACGGGCTAGCGGGAGGGCTCTACGAGCAGTACTTC; cdr3_aa: CASNGLAGGLYEQYF; cdr3_length: 15; j_call: TRBJ2-7; clone_size: NA; d_call: TRBD2; v_call: TRBV27
cdr3_nt: TGTGCCAGCAGCCAGGCAGGGGGGCCTAATCAGCCCCAGCATTTT; cdr3_aa: CASSQAGGPNQPQHF; cdr3_length: 15; j_call: TRBJ1-5; clone_size: NA; d_call: TRBD1; v_call: TRBV11-2